The TCR beta chain under discussion was sequenced for a study of T cells and copy number aberrations in small-cell lung cancer. Study-wide results and limits: The tissue was entirely formalin-fixed and paraffin-embedded, which is known to produce sequencing artifacts. Versus adjacent lung, tumor T-cell richness and clonality were lower; density nonsignificantly.

Concerning this clone: Its specificity is unknown.

This CDR3 contains 14 residues. Germline loops: CDR1 LNHDA, CDR2 SQIVND (reference sequence). V lost 6 bases to trimming and J lost 3 bases, with 11 bases between them. Limited-stage small-cell lung cancer patients underwent surgery between about 2007 and 2021. Using immunoSEQ multiplex PCR, the repertoire was profiled, and TCRdb retains in-frame clones only, with some absent. The sample carries some 9,300 clones, about 75% recorded once. The receptor's source is a man in his sixties with small cell lung cancer. The V call is TRBV19, the J call TRBJ2-2; the D is unclear. The source material was normal tissue next to the tumor. The DNA of the CDR3 is TGTGCCAGTAGAACCCTCCGGGACACCGGGGAGCTGTTTTTT. It codes for CASRTLRDTGELFF.